Below, 5 T cell receptor beta chains from the same sample are listed, as sequenced in a study of blood T cell repertoires in COVID-19. Generated by immunoSEQ multiplex PCR, the TCRdb table keeps only in-frame clones and is missing some. The table shows 150,000 to 200,000 clones, with nearly 90% occurring only once. The material sequenced was PBMCs or T cells enriched from blood (not recorded which). The source is a woman between 35 and 50 years old with acute COVID-19.

Comments on this clone: The same CDR3 also results from other DNA sequences found in this sample. J is TRBJ2-7 and V is TRBV5-1; the match to TRBD1 covers 8 bases. With V trimmed by 4 bases and J by 4 bases, 4 bases remained unmatched. The CDR3 runs 13 residues. CDR1 and CDR2 from the germline V gene are SGHRS and YFSETQ. CDR3 in amino acids: CASSADRGYEQYF. The CDR3 DNA sequence: TGCGCCAGCAGCGCCGACAGGGGATACGAGCAGTACTTC.

CDR3 sequence (DNA): TGTGCCAGCTCACCACCGGGACTAGCGGGGGGGTATGAGACCCAGTACTTC. Residues: CASSPPGLAGGYETQYF. This chain links TRBV18 with TRBJ2-5, with TRBD2 matching over 16 bases. Germline CDR1 reads KGHSH; CDR2 reads LQKENI. V was pared by 0 bases and J by 5 bases, with 3 bases of the junction left unmatched. The CDR3 length is 17 residues. The variable domain in full, with the rest retrieved from reference TRBV18 and TRBJ2-5, is NAGVMQNPRHLVRRRGQEARLRCSPMKGHSHVYWYRQLPEEGLKFMVYLQKENIIDESGMPKERFSAEFPKEGPSILRIQQVVRGDSAAYFCASSPPGLAGGYETQYFGPGTRLLVL.

The J gene is TRBJ2-3, the V gene TRBV28, with D possibly being TRBD1 (5 bases). The CDR3 length is 15 residues. V lost 6 bases and J 1 base, leaving 14 bases between the germline ends. The V gene's germline CDR1 is MDHEN and CDR2 SYDVKM. CDR3 in amino acids: CASSLPGQGTDTQYF. CDR3 bases: TGTGCCAGCAGCCTCCCAGGGCAGGGCACAGATACGCAGTATTTT.

The chain combines TRBV5-1 with TRBJ2-7; a possible D gene is TRBD2 (7 bases). This CDR3 is 15 amino acids long. Germline V lookup: CDR1 SGHRS, CDR2 YFSETQ. Trimming stripped 0 bases from V and 3 bases from J, with 13 bases between. Here the CDR3 DNA reads TGCGCCAGCAGCTTGGAGGCGGGGGACAACTACGAGCAGTACTTC. Translating gives CASSLEAGDNYEQYF.

The V call is TRBV19, the J call TRBJ1-2; D gene ambiguous. V was shortened by 6 bases and J by 0 bases, with 14 bases between the two germline ends. Germline V lookup: CDR1 LNHDA, CDR2 SQIVND (reference sequence). CDR3 length: 15 residues. The CDR3 loop reads CASSPGRTPNYGYTF. CDR3 nucleotide sequence: TGTGCCAGTAGCCCCGGACGGACTCCTAACTATGGCTACACCTTC. Full variable domain (rest looked up from reference TRBV19 and TRBJ1-2): DGGITQSPKYLFRKEGQNVTLSCEQNLNHDAMYWYRQDPGQGLRLIYYSQIVNDFQKGDIAEGYSVSREKKESFPLTVTSAQKNPTAFYLCASSPGRTPNYGYTFGSGTRLTVV.